This T cell receptor beta chain was identified during a study of blood T cell repertoires in COVID-19. Resolution of symptoms, clearance, or two negative PCRs was present in recovered Cohort 3 donors. Sequencing used immunoSEQ multiplex PCR; TCRdb keeps in-frame clones, though not all of them. Among 150,000 to 200,000 clones, more than 75% were seen once, and the ten largest hold 17%. Trimming took off 3 bases at V and 5 bases at J, with 8 bases between the two ends. Germline CDR1 is MDHEN and CDR2 is SYDVKM. The CDR3 has 13 amino acids. Sequencing used PBMCs or T cells enriched from blood (not recorded which). The chain uses TRBV28 and TRBJ1-3, with unresolved D. This receptor was taken from a woman aged 45-60 years who had recovered from COVID-19. The CDR3 DNA reads as TGTGCCAGCAGTTTCAGAGGTAGAAACACCATATATTTT. It yields the protein CASSFRGRNTIYF.